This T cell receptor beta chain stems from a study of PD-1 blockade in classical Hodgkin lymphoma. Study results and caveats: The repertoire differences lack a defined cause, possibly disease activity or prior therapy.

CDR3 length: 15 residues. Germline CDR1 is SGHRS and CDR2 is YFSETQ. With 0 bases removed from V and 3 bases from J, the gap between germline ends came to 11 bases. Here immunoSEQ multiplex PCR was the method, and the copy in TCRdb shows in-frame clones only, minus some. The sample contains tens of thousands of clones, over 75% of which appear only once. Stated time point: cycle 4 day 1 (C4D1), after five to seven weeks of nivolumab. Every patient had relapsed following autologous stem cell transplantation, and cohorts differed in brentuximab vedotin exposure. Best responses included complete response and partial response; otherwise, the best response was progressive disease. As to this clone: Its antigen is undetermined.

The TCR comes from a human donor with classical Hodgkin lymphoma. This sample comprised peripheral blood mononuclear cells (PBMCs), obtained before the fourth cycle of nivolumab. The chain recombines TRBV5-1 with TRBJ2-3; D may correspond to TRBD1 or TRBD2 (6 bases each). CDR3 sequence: CASSLGQEGTDTQYF. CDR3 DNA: TGCGCCAGCAGCTTGGGACAGGAGGGGACAGATACGCAGTATTTT.